The 25 T cell receptor beta chains listed next were all sequenced from one sample in a study of blood T cell repertoires in COVID-19. The data were produced by immunoSEQ multiplex PCR, yet TCRdb's version contains in-frame clones alone and is incomplete. The profile shows 25,000 to 30,000 clones, around 87% of them singletons. What was sequenced was peripheral blood. Every receptor here comes from a human donor in a cohort sampled during active COVID-19.

This chain connects TRBV4-1 to TRBJ2-1, with 10 bases fitting TRBD2. CDR1 and CDR2 (germline): MGHRA, YSYEKL. The CDR3 runs 15 residues. V shed 6 bases, J shed 2 bases, and the junction held 4 bases outside the gene matches. The CDR3 reads CASSLTSGTYNEQFF. CDR3 DNA sequence: TGCGCCAGCAGTCTAACTAGCGGGACCTACAATGAGCAGTTCTTC.

The chain recombines TRBV15 with TRBJ2-7, with D perhaps matching TRBD1 (6 bases). Germline loops: CDR1 LNHNV, CDR2 YYDKDF (reference sequence). Trimming shortened V by 0 bases and J by 3 bases, and 12 bases separated the two germline ends. The CDR3 spans 15 residues. The CDR3 DNA reads TGTGCCACCAGCAGAGATTTGCAGGGGAGCTACGAGCAGTACTTC. It encodes CATSRDLQGSYEQYF.

The chain has TRBV11-2 and TRBJ2-2; 9 nucleotides align to TRBD2. V lost 3 bases and J lost 7; bases outside the gene matches: 9. The CDR3 length is 16 residues. Germline V gives CDR1 SGHAT, CDR2 FQNNGV. The CDR3 sequence is CASSFGAGGPSGELFF. The CDR3 nucleotides are TGTGCCAGCAGCTTTGGTGCGGGGGGGCCAAGCGGGGAGCTGTTTTTT.

This rearrangement joins TRBV4-1 to TRBJ2-7, with TRBD1 as a possible D gene (5 bases). This CDR3 region has 12 residues. CDR1 and CDR2 from the germline V gene are MGHRA and YSYEKL. V was trimmed by 1 base and J by 7 bases, leaving 8 bases between them. The CDR3 DNA reads TGCGCCAGCAGCCAAGTCAGGGAAGAGCAGTACTTC. Its translation: CASSQVREEQYF.

The gene calls are TRBV16 and TRBJ1-6, with a tentative D call TRBD1 (5 bases). With 0 bases removed from V and 6 bases from J, the gap between germline ends came to 12 bases. The CDR3 spans 16 residues. Per the germline V gene, CDR1 is KGHSY and CDR2 is FQNENV. The CDR3 loop is CASSQSGRAVNSPLHF. The CDR3 DNA is TGTGCCAGCAGCCAATCCGGCAGGGCAGTTAATTCACCCCTCCACTTT. The full variable domain, with the rest looked up from reference TRBV16 and TRBJ1-6, is GEEVAQTPKHLVRGEGQKAKLYCAPIKGHSYVFWYQQVLKNEFKFLISFQNENVFDETGMPKERFSAKCLPNSPCSLEIQATKLEDSAVYFCASSQSGRAVNSPLHFGNGTRLTVT.

This rearrangement joins TRBV18 to TRBJ1-5; TRBD1 matches 11 bases. The CDR3 is 15 residues long. V lost 5 bases to trimming and J lost 5 bases; unmatched junction nucleotides: 5. CDR1 and CDR2 from the germline V gene are KGHSH and LQKENI. CDR3 amino acids: CASSTGQGVHQPQHF. The CDR3 nucleotides are TGTGCCAGCTCAACGGGACAGGGGGTTCATCAGCCCCAGCATTTT. Full variable domain (missing parts from reference TRBV18 and TRBJ1-5): NAGVMQNPRHLVRRRGQEARLRCSPMKGHSHVYWYRQLPEEGLKFMVYLQKENIIDESGMPKERFSAEFPKEGPSILRIQQVVRGDSAAYFCASSTGQGVHQPQHFGDGTRLSIL.

The CDR3 sequence: CASSSLMDRGTDEQYF. CDR3 sequence (DNA): TGTGCCAGCAGTTCCCTCATGGACAGGGGGACTGACGAGCAGTACTTC. The rearrangement links TRBV6-2 or TRBV6-3 to TRBJ2-7; the match to TRBD1 covers 10 bases. Germline V gene sequence: CDR1 MNHEY, CDR2 SVGEGT. The CDR3 totals 16 residues. V gave up 4 bases and J gave up 5 bases; unmatched junction bases: 11.

The chain is built from TRBV7-2 and TRBJ1-2, with D tentatively TRBD1 (5 bases). Trimming removed 5 bases from V and 8 bases from J, with 12 bases in between. CDR1 and CDR2 from the germline V gene are SGHTA and FQGNSA. This CDR3 is 12 amino acids long. CDR3 bases: TGTGCCAGCAGCGGAGGGGAGTTGGGCTACACCTTC. It specifies CASSGGELGYTF.

V is TRBV6-5 and J is TRBJ2-3, with 8 bases lining up with TRBD1. This CDR3 is 16 amino acids long. Germline V lookup: CDR1 MNHEY, CDR2 SVGAGI. J lost 3 bases, V lost 0 bases, and 5 bases had no gene match. The CDR3: CASSYSPGGLTDTQYF. As DNA, the CDR3 is TGTGCCAGCAGTTACTCTCCAGGGGGCTTAACAGATACGCAGTATTTT.

A note on this clone: Other DNA sequences in the sample encode the same CDR3. The V and J genes are TRBV7-9 and TRBJ2-2; 8 bases fit TRBD1. Unmatched junction bases numbered 7, after V lost 5 bases and J lost 5 bases. The CDR3 spans 15 residues. Germline CDR1 and CDR2: SEHNR and FQNEAQ (reference sequence). The CDR3 DNA is TGTGCCAGCAGCCAGACAGGGGCCCTAACCGGGGAGCTGTTTTTT. Its protein product is CASSQTGALTGELFF.

The CDR3 sequence is CASSLYTGGSSYNSPLHF. In DNA form, the CDR3 reads TGTGCCAGCAGCCTATACACAGGGGGGAGCTCCTATAATTCACCCCTCCACTTT. The rearrangement links TRBV5-6 to TRBJ1-6, with 8 bases aligning to TRBD1. The V gene's germline CDR1 is SGHDT and CDR2 YYEEEE. After removal of 4 bases from V and 0 bases from J, the junction contained 9 bases not matched to a gene. The CDR3 is made up of 18 amino acids.

V is TRBV27 and J is TRBJ1-2; possibly TRBD1 for D (6 bases). This CDR3 comprises 14 residues. V dropped 7 bases and J dropped 0 bases, with 12 bases sitting between them. Looked up from germline, CDR1 is MNHEY and CDR2 is SMNVEV (reference sequence). The CDR3 here is CASTRGGANYGYTF. The CDR3 DNA is TGTGCCAGCACCCGAGGGGGGGCTAACTATGGCTACACCTTC.

The rearrangement links TRBV11-2 to TRBJ2-1, with TRBD2 identical over 10 bases. The CDR3 extends over 15 amino acids. In germline, CDR1 is SGHAT, CDR2 FQNNGV. V lost 5 bases and J lost 7; bases outside the gene matches: 8. The CDR3 region is CASSPERGGLNEQFF. The CDR3 coding sequence is TGTGCCAGCAGCCCGGAGCGGGGGGGCTTAAATGAGCAGTTCTTC. The full variable domain, completed using reference TRBV11-2 and TRBJ2-1, is EAGVAQSPRYKIIEKRQSVAFWCNPISGHATLYWYQQILGQGPKLLIQFQNNGVVDDSQLPKDRFSAERLKGVDSTLKIQPAKLEDSAVYLCASSPERGGLNEQFFGPGTRLTVL.

This chain uses TRBV2 with TRBJ1-6, with 8 positions matching TRBD1. The V gene end was trimmed by 6 bases and the J gene end by 9 bases; junction bases not matched to a gene: 4. Germline V gene lookup returns CDR1 SNHLY and CDR2 FYNNEI. The CDR3 totals 13 residues. CDR3 in amino acids: CASSPGQGSPLHF. The CDR3 DNA reads as TGTGCCAGCAGCCCCGGACAGGGTTCACCCCTCCACTTT.

This sequence joins TRBV11-2 and TRBJ2-5; TRBD2 agrees at 9 bases. The CDR3 has 18 residues. The germline gives CDR1 SGHAT, CDR2 FQNNGV. The trim removed 5 bases at V and 4 bases at J, leaving 17 bases unmatched. DNA for the CDR3: TGTGCCAGCAGCAACCTCCCGACTAGCGGTGGTTTGGGAGAGACCCAGTACTTC. This sequence encodes CASSNLPTSGGLGETQYF.

V usage is TRBV4-3 and J usage is TRBJ2-2; D is undetermined. Trimming cost V 1 base and J 5 bases, with 8 bases left between them. CDR1 and CDR2 from the germline V gene are LGHNA and YSLEER. CDR3 size: 14 residues. The chain's CDR3 is CASSQVLQTGELFF. DNA of the CDR3: TGCGCCAGCAGCCAAGTGTTGCAGACCGGGGAGCTGTTTTTT.

The rearrangement joins TRBV15 to TRBJ2-5, with D maybe TRBD1 (6 bases). Germline V CDR1 and CDR2: LNHNV, YYDKDF (reference sequence). Trimming stripped 5 bases from V and 8 bases from J, with 24 bases between. The CDR3 runs 16 residues. This CDR3 reads CATSEIGQTIRGTQYF. The CDR3 nucleotides are TGTGCCACCAGCGAGATCGGACAGACGATAAGGGGTACCCAGTACTTC.

This sequence joins TRBV10-3 and TRBJ1-2, with 7 bases matching TRBD1. CDR1 ENHRY and CDR2 SYGVKD come from the germline V gene. CDR3 length equals 15 residues. J gave up 3 bases and V 0 bases, and 4 bases lay outside the gene matches. In nucleotides, the CDR3 is TGTGCCATCAGTGAGTCGACAGGGTCGGACTATGGCTACACCTTC. Its protein product is CAISESTGSDYGYTF.

The chain recombines TRBV6-2 or TRBV6-3 with TRBJ2-7, with 8 positions matching TRBD2. The V segment lost 5 bases and the J segment 4 bases; nucleotides outside the gene matches: 7. This CDR3 is 14 amino acids long. Germline values: CDR1 MNHEY, CDR2 SVGEGT. CDR3 loop: CASSPGLARYEQYF. The CDR3 DNA sequence: TGTGCCAGCAGTCCCGGACTAGCACGATACGAGCAGTACTTC.

This chain joins TRBV9 and TRBJ1-2; D gene uncertain. This CDR3 region has 15 residues. The V end lost 3 bases, the J end lost 0 bases, and 12 bases lay between the germline ends. CDR1 is SGDLS and CDR2 is YYNGEE in the germline V gene. CDR3 bases: TGTGCCAGCAGCGAAATAGGGAGCCCTAACTATGGCTACACCTTC. The encoded protein is CASSEIGSPNYGYTF.

The chain recombines TRBV5-6 with TRBJ2-1; 7 bases line up with TRBD1. Trimming took 4 bases from V and 3 from J; bases not matched to a gene: 13. The CDR3 covers 17 residues. Germline values: CDR1 SGHDT, CDR2 YYEEEE. CDR3 in amino acids: CASSQQTRSGGYNEQFF. CDR3 in DNA: TGTGCCAGCAGCCAACAAACCCGCTCAGGGGGCTACAATGAGCAGTTCTTC.

The chain carries TRBV9 and TRBJ2-1, with TRBD2 identical over 7 bases. V was clipped by 1 base and J by 8 bases; unmatched bases: 9. The CDR3 is 15 residues long. Germline V gives CDR1 SGDLS, CDR2 YYNGEE. CDR3 amino acids: CASSVLWGGTDEQFF. In nucleotides, the CDR3 is TGTGCCAGCAGCGTATTGTGGGGGGGAACAGATGAGCAGTTCTTC.

The J gene is TRBJ1-4, the V gene TRBV27; tentatively, D is TRBD1 (6 bases). Germline CDR1 and CDR2: MNHEY and SMNVEV (reference sequence). The CDR3 extends over 15 amino acids. The V end was cut by 6 bases, the J end by 8 bases, with 19 bases between. CDR3 coding DNA: TGTGCCAGCAGGATCCCGGGACATTACGGCGAAAAACTGTTTTTT. It specifies CASRIPGHYGEKLFF.

The chain is built from TRBV4-3 and TRBJ2-3; D is ambiguous. CDR3 size: 15 residues. Germline V lookup: CDR1 LGHNA, CDR2 YSLEER. Trimming stripped 4 bases from V and 2 bases from J, with 13 bases between. CDR3 in amino acids: CASSRGWPTTDTQYF. The CDR3 region has the DNA TGCGCCAGCAGCCGAGGTTGGCCTACCACAGATACGCAGTATTTT.

This sequence joins TRBV2 and TRBJ2-5; D ambiguous. The CDR3 is made up of 11 amino acids. The ends were cut back, 2 bases at V and 7 bases at J, with 5 bases in the middle. Germline-derived CDR1 and CDR2 are SNHLY and FYNNEI. The CDR3: CASSETWTQYF. In DNA, the CDR3 is TGTGCCAGCAGTGAAACTTGGACCCAGTACTTC.